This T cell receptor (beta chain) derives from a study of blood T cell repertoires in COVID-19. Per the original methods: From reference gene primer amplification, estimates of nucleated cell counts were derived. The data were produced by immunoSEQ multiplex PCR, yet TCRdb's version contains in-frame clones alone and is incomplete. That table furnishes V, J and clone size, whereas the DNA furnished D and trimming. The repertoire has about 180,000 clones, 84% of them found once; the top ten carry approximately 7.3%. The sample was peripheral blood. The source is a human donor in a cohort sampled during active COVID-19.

The CDR3 DNA reads as TGTGCCAGTAGACCTGGACAGGGGGCTTACGAGCAGTACTTC. It specifies CASRPGQGAYEQYF. V gene TRBV19 combines with J gene TRBJ2-7; the match to TRBD1 covers 11 bases. Germline CDR1 reads LNHDA; CDR2 reads SQIVND (reference sequence). The CDR3 runs 14 residues. V was clipped by 6 bases and J by 4 bases; unmatched bases: 5.